What follows are 27 T cell receptor beta chains derived from one specimen sequenced in a study of a mutant IDH1 vaccine in newly diagnosed glioma. The antigens for these receptors are not known. The table came from immunoSEQ multiplex PCR; TCRdb's copy has only in-frame clones and leaves some out. The data show some 64,000 clones, less than 85% seen once. As to time point: week 11, during vaccination. Every single dose of the vaccine, 300 ug of mutant IDH1 20-mer peptide, came with topical imiquimod. The sequences come from PBMCs, collected from a glioma patient whose treatment included an IDH1 peptide vaccine. The source is a woman aged 45-60 years with glioma.

DNA of the CDR3: TGTGCCAGCAGCGTGAAGGAGACCCAGTACTTC. This sequence encodes CASSVKETQYF. The chain recombines TRBV7-8 with TRBJ2-5; D is uncertain. Germline V gene lookup returns CDR1 SGHVS and CDR2 FQNEAQ. The CDR3 has 11 residues. The V end was cut by 5 bases, the J end by 5 bases, with 6 bases between.

V and J are TRBV15 and TRBJ1-1, with D perhaps matching TRBD1 (5 bases). The CDR3 has 14 residues. Germline values: CDR1 LNHNV, CDR2 YYDKDF (reference sequence). The ends were cut back, 0 bases at V and 4 bases at J, with 9 bases in the middle. CDR3 region: CATSRDGGGTEAFF. CDR3 DNA: TGTGCCACCAGCAGAGATGGGGGGGGCACTGAAGCTTTCTTT.

The chain uses TRBV6-4 and TRBJ1-6; maybe TRBD1 (6 bases). CDR3 length: 13 residues. V lost 0 bases and J lost 12, with 9 bases in between. The germline gives CDR1 MRHNA, CDR2 SNTAGT. The CDR3 nucleotides are TGTGCCAGCAGTGACTCAGAGGGGGAACCCCTCCACTTT. Translated: CASSDSEGEPLHF.

The chain recombines TRBV6-5 with TRBJ1-2; tentative D call: TRBD1 (6 bases). Germline CDR1 is MNHEY and CDR2 is SVGAGI. Trimming removed 2 bases at V and 4 bases at J, with 17 bases between. The CDR3 runs to 16 residues. The CDR3 is CASSYGPQGMGYGYTF. CDR3 in DNA: TGTGCCAGCAGTTACGGGCCACAGGGAATGGGCTATGGCTACACCTTC.

The chain joins TRBV27 to TRBJ1-1; a possible D gene is TRBD1 (5 bases). CDR1 is MNHEY, CDR2 SMNVEV, per germline (reference sequence). The CDR3 runs to 15 residues. The V end lost 5 bases, the J end lost 6 bases, and 19 bases lay between the germline ends. The CDR3 is CASSGPGGVRAEAFF. The CDR3 DNA reads TGTGCCAGCAGTGGACCGGGAGGGGTGAGGGCTGAAGCTTTCTTT.

This chain joins TRBV5-1 and TRBJ2-5, with 7 bases aligning to TRBD1. Germline CDR1 SGHRS, CDR2 YFSETQ. This CDR3 region has 14 residues. Trimming took 4 bases from V and 4 from J; bases not matched to a gene: 7. Written as DNA, the CDR3 is TGCGCCAGCAGCCCTGGACAGGCGACAGAGACCCAGTACTTC. It yields the protein CASSPGQATETQYF. Filled out from reference TRBV5-1 and TRBJ2-5, the complete variable domain reads KAGVTQTPRYLIKTRGQQVTLSCSPISGHRSVSWYQQTPGQGLQFLFEYFSETQRNKGNFPGRFSGRQFSNSRSEMNVSTLELGDSALYLCASSPGQATETQYFGPGTRLLVL.

The chain is built from TRBV5-1 and TRBJ1-1; 7 nucleotides match TRBD1. Germline CDR1 reads SGHRS; CDR2 reads YFSETQ. The ends lost 2 bases at V and 2 bases at J; junction bases unmatched: 9. The CDR3 spans 16 residues. The CDR3 DNA reads as TGCGCCAGCAGCTTAGGAGGGGGCGGAGGTAACACTGAAGCTTTCTTT. It codes for CASSLGGGGGNTEAFF.

V is TRBV6-1 and J is TRBJ2-5; TRBD2 might be the D (6 bases). The CDR3 is 15 residues long. Germline V gene lookup returns CDR1 MNHNS and CDR2 SASEGT. The germline V and J ends were trimmed by 2 bases and 5 bases, with 15 bases remaining between them. The CDR3: CASSERRGLSETQYF. Written as DNA, the CDR3 is TGTGCCAGCAGTGAAAGGAGGGGTTTGAGTGAGACCCAGTACTTC.

J is TRBJ1-2 and V is TRBV19; D gene ambiguous. Germline CDR1 reads LNHDA; CDR2 reads SQIVND (reference sequence). CDR3 length: 14 residues. Between the trimmed V and J ends, which lost 3 bases and 8 bases, there was a span of 16 bases. CDR3 nucleotide sequence: TGTGCCAGTAGTATTGGAGTGGCGCTGGAGGGCTACACCTTC. It translates to CASSIGVALEGYTF.

The chain recombines TRBV7-8 with TRBJ2-7, with 8 bases lining up with TRBD1. CDR1 and CDR2 (germline): SGHVS, FQNEAQ. The V and J ends lost 5 bases and 3 bases, in that order; junction bases with no gene match: 9. The CDR3 loop spans 15 amino acids. CDR3 sequence (DNA): TGTGCCAGCAGCCCCGACAGGGGTGACCTCTACGAGCAGTACTTC. As protein: CASSPDRGDLYEQYF.

The rearrangement uses TRBV30 and TRBJ1-2; D perhaps matches TRBD1 (6 bases). V gave up 3 bases and J gave up 3 bases, with 14 bases separating them. The CDR3 loop spans 14 amino acids. CDR1 and CDR2 from the germline V gene are GTSNPN and SVGIG (reference sequence). The CDR3 DNA is TGTGCCTGGAGCGGGGGCAGGGGAGACTATGGCTACACCTTC. Residues: CAWSGGRGDYGYTF.

The chain employs TRBV5-1 and TRBJ2-7, with TRBD1 as a possible D gene (6 bases). Trimming pared 4 bases from V and 0 bases from J, leaving 11 bases between. CDR1 is SGHRS and CDR2 is YFSETQ in the germline V gene. The CDR3 contains 14 residues. The CDR3 region is CASSLRDTSYEQYF. The CDR3 nucleotides are TGCGCCAGCAGCCTCCGGGACACCTCCTACGAGCAGTACTTC.

This chain links TRBV27 with TRBJ2-7; 8 bases align to TRBD1. This CDR3 has 16 residues. With 5 bases clipped from V and 2 bases from J, the junction kept 11 bases outside the gene matches. The germline CDR1 and CDR2 sequences are MNHEY and SMNVEV (reference sequence). CDR3 DNA: TGTGCCAGCAGTATCCGACCCAGGGGGCCTACCTACGAGCAGTACTTC. It is translated as CASSIRPRGPTYEQYF.

The gene calls are TRBV14 and TRBJ1-2, with D possibly matching TRBD1 (5 bases). This CDR3 has 18 residues. V lost 1 base, J lost 0 bases, and 18 bases lay in between. CDR1 SGHDN and CDR2 FVKESK come from the germline V gene. The CDR3 region is CASSQVGAIPRANYGYTF. The CDR3, as DNA: TGTGCCAGCAGCCAAGTAGGGGCTATCCCAAGAGCTAACTATGGCTACACCTTC.

This rearrangement joins TRBV18 to TRBJ2-7; 7 positions match TRBD1. Germline V CDR1 and CDR2: KGHSH, LQKENI. The trim removed 3 bases at V and 1 base at J, leaving 6 bases unmatched. The CDR3 has 15 amino acids. CDR3 amino acids: CASSPGTAISYEQYF. CDR3 in DNA: TGTGCCAGCTCACCCGGGACAGCTATTTCCTACGAGCAGTACTTC.

This clone came up once. J is TRBJ2-3 and V is TRBV27; 9 bases are shared with TRBD2. Unmatched junction bases numbered 14, after V lost 0 bases and J lost 4 bases. Germline CDR1 reads MNHEY; CDR2 reads SMNVEV (reference sequence). The CDR3 is 19 amino acids. CDR3 nucleotide sequence: TGTGCCAGCAGTTTATCGATCCGGTTTAGCGGGGGATATTCAGATACGCAGTATTTT. Translation gives CASSLSIRFSGGYSDTQYF.

DNA of the CDR3: TGTGCCAGCAGTTTTGGGGGGCCTGATGAAAAACTGTTTTTT. Translation: CASSFGGPDEKLFF. The chain is built from TRBV27 and TRBJ1-4, with D perhaps matching TRBD1 (6 bases). Trimming removed 3 bases at V and 6 bases at J, with 11 bases between. The CDR3 is 14 amino acids. Germline V lookup: CDR1 MNHEY, CDR2 SMNVEV (reference sequence).

The CDR3, as DNA: TGTGCCAGCAGCTTAGCCCCGGGACAGGGGGTTTTTGGCTACACCTTC. This encodes CASSLAPGQGVFGYTF. The V call is TRBV7-2, the J call TRBJ1-2, with TRBD1 matching 11 bases. V trimming: 0 bases; J trimming: 7 bases; junction bases outside the gene matches: 7. Germline V CDR1 and CDR2: SGHTA, FQGNSA. There are 16 residues in the CDR3.

For the CDR3, the DNA is TGTGCCAGCAGCGTAGGTTTTAACTCTCCCGGGGAGCTGTTTTTT. It codes for CASSVGFNSPGELFF. This chain uses TRBV9 with TRBJ2-2, with unresolved D. CDR3 length: 15 residues. V was clipped by 0 bases and J by 6 bases, with 12 bases between them. CDR1 SGDLS and CDR2 YYNGEE come from the germline V gene.

CDR3 sequence: CASSRSKANTEAFF. As DNA, the CDR3 is TGTGCCAGCAGTAGATCTAAGGCCAACACTGAAGCTTTCTTT. This chain joins TRBV27 and TRBJ1-1, with D uncertain. From germline, CDR1 is MNHEY and CDR2 SMNVEV (reference sequence). The germline V and J ends were trimmed by 5 bases and 2 bases, with 12 bases remaining between them. This CDR3 has 14 amino acids.

The chain links TRBV7-2 to TRBJ2-3, with D hard to call. The CDR3 contains 13 residues. V was trimmed by 4 bases and J by 5 bases, leaving 10 bases between them. From germline, CDR1 is SGHTA and CDR2 FQGNSA. The CDR3 sequence is CASSSAKVDTQYF. The CDR3 DNA is TGTGCCAGCAGCTCCGCGAAGGTAGATACGCAGTATTTT.

Notes on this clone: One junction end disagrees with the germline gene, perhaps due to a read error. J is TRBJ2-7 and V is TRBV5-1; D is possibly TRBD2 (6 bases). This CDR3 spans 15 amino acids. The germline CDR1 and CDR2 sequences are SGHRS and YFSETQ. CDR3 nucleotides: TGCGCCAGCAGCTTGGAAGGTACTAGCTCCCACGAGCAGTACTTC. Protein product: CASSLEGTSSHEQYF.

The chain recombines TRBV12-5 with TRBJ2-1; 9 nucleotides line up with TRBD2. V lost 3 bases and J lost 0; bases outside the gene matches: 6. The CDR3 runs 17 residues. Germline V CDR1 and CDR2: LGHNT, FRNRAP. CDR3 protein: CASGLPRLAASYNEQFF. The CDR3 DNA is TGTGCTAGTGGTTTACCCCGACTAGCGGCCTCCTACAATGAGCAGTTCTTC.

The sample holds a few counts of this clone. The rearrangement uses TRBV29-1 and TRBJ1-2; D possibly corresponds to TRBD1 (5 bases). The ends were cut back, 3 bases at V and 1 base at J, with 6 bases in the middle. The CDR3 contains 12 residues. Germline CDR1 reads SQVTM; CDR2 reads ANQGSEA. The CDR3 region is CSVDDSNYGYTF. The CDR3 DNA is TGCAGCGTTGACGACAGTAACTATGGCTACACCTTC. The full variable domain, in which reference TRBV29-1 and TRBJ1-2 provide the parts outside the CDR3, is SAVISQKPSRDICQRGTSLTIQCQVDSQVTMMFWYRQQPGQSLTLIATANQGSEATYESGFVIDKFPISRPNLTFSTLTVSNMSPEDSSIYLCSVDDSNYGYTFGSGTRLTVV.

The chain links TRBV19 to TRBJ1-2; D gene uncertain. This CDR3 comprises 13 residues. The V end lost 6 bases, the J end lost 5 bases, and 13 bases lay between the germline ends. Germline V CDR1 and CDR2: LNHDA, SQIVND (reference sequence). CDR3 in DNA: TGTGCCAGTAGGTTTAGGACGGCTTATGGCTACACCTTC. Protein: CASRFRTAYGYTF.

This clone was seen once. This chain joins TRBV5-6 and TRBJ2-2; D unresolved. The CDR3 totals 11 residues. The V gene lost 3 bases and the J gene lost 7 bases, with 4 bases spanning the gap. Germline CDR1 and CDR2: SGHDT and YYEEEE. CDR3 DNA: TGTGCCAGCAGCTGGGGCGGGGAGCTGTTTTTT. Protein sequence: CASSWGGELFF.

The V call is TRBV9, the J call TRBJ2-3; the match to TRBD2 covers 10 bases. Germline V gene data show CDR1 as SGDLS and CDR2 as YYNGEE. The CDR3 has 19 residues. V lost 4 bases and J lost 1; bases outside the gene matches: 15. The CDR3 coding sequence is TGTGCCAGCAGCCCGCGCCCACTAGCGGGACCCCCTCGCACAGATACGCAGTATTTT. This sequence encodes CASSPRPLAGPPRTDTQYF.